The 17 T cell receptor beta chains below all came from one sample that was sequenced in a study of shared clonotypes between healthy human individuals. Data came from immunoSEQ multiplex PCR; TCRdb stores just in-frame clones and leaves some out. The sample includes 2 million to 2.5 million clones, approximately 93% of them seen just once. The sequenced material came from naive CD4+ T cells from PBMCs. Subset meaning: CD45RA+ positively selected. The receptors derive from a man between 18 and 29 years old in good health. Some clones in this sample may be carry-over from other donors' samples.

This chain connects TRBV7-2 to TRBJ2-5, with TRBD2 matching over 10 bases. The CDR3 is 15 residues long. Germline V gene data show CDR1 as SGHTA and CDR2 as FQGNSA. After removal of 3 bases from V and 6 bases from J, the junction contained 7 bases not matched to a gene. In nucleotides, the CDR3 is TGTGCCAGCAGCTTGGAAGCGGGAGGGCCACAGACCCAGTACTTC. It specifies CASSLEAGGPQTQYF. Looking up the rest from reference TRBV7-2 and TRBJ2-5 gives the full variable domain: GAGVSQSPSNKVTEKGKDVELRCDPISGHTALYWYRQSLGQGLEFLIYFQGNSAPDKSGLPSDRFSAERTGGSVSTLTIQRTQQEDSAVYLCASSLEAGGPQTQYFGPGTRLLVL.

V gene TRBV5-4 combines with J gene TRBJ2-2; the match to TRBD2 covers 10 bases. The CDR3 spans 16 residues. The V segment lost 3 bases and the J segment 6 bases; nucleotides outside the gene matches: 8. Germline CDR1 reads SGHNT; CDR2 reads YYREEE (reference sequence). CDR3 sequence: CASSSASGSISGELFF. As DNA, the CDR3 is TGTGCCAGCAGCTCGGCTAGCGGGAGTATCTCCGGGGAGCTGTTTTTT.

The V and J genes are TRBV5-4 and TRBJ1-1; perhaps TRBD1 as D (5 bases). Germline V CDR1 and CDR2: SGHNT, YYREEE (reference sequence). CDR3 length: 14 amino acids. Trimming stripped 4 bases from V and 4 bases from J, with 14 bases between. The CDR3 spells CASSLGASVTEAFF. CDR3 in DNA: TGTGCCAGCAGCCTCGGGGCGTCGGTCACTGAAGCTTTCTTT.

The rearrangement links TRBV28 to TRBJ1-2; D perhaps matches TRBD1 (6 bases). Germline V gene sequence: CDR1 MDHEN, CDR2 SYDVKM. The V end was cut by 7 bases, the J end by 2 bases, with 14 bases between. The CDR3 sequence is 14 residues long. CDR3 nucleotide sequence: TGTGCCAGCACCACGGACAGAACAAACTATGGCTACACCTTC. Protein sequence: CASTTDRTNYGYTF.

The genes are TRBV7-9 and TRBJ2-5, with 14 positions matching TRBD2. The germline gives CDR1 SEHNR, CDR2 FQNEAQ (reference sequence). The CDR3 has 17 amino acids. The junction had 7 bases not matched to a gene; V was cut back by 2 bases and J by 5 bases. CDR3 protein: CASSLMGLAGVGETQYF. In DNA, the CDR3 is TGTGCCAGCAGCTTAATGGGACTAGCGGGAGTTGGGGAGACCCAGTACTTC.

The chain couples TRBV5-1 to TRBJ1-1; D remains ambiguous. V was shortened by 4 bases and J by 6 bases, with 10 bases between the two germline ends. CDR1 is SGHRS and CDR2 is YFSETQ in the germline V gene. This CDR3 has 12 amino acids. This CDR3 reads CASSGEHAEAFF. Written as DNA, the CDR3 is TGCGCCAGCAGCGGGGAACATGCTGAAGCTTTCTTT. The complete variable domain, with remaining parts taken from reference TRBV5-1 and TRBJ1-1, reads KAGVTQTPRYLIKTRGQQVTLSCSPISGHRSVSWYQQTPGQGLQFLFEYFSETQRNKGNFPGRFSGRQFSNSRSEMNVSTLELGDSALYLCASSGEHAEAFFGQGTRLTVV.

The genes are TRBV5-8 and TRBJ1-5; no clear D gene. From germline, CDR1 is SGHTS and CDR2 YDEGEE. The CDR3 loop spans 15 amino acids. V was cut by 6 bases and J by 0 bases, with 13 bases left in between. The CDR3 region is CASTHLAYSNQPQHF. In DNA, the CDR3 is TGTGCCAGCACCCATTTGGCCTATAGCAATCAGCCCCAGCATTTT.

V is TRBV2 and J is TRBJ2-1, with TRBD2 matching over 8 bases. Germline values: CDR1 SNHLY, CDR2 FYNNEI. The CDR3 has 14 residues. J lost 4 bases, V lost 4 bases, and 3 bases had no gene match. The CDR3 reads CASSVVAGYNEQFF. The CDR3 coding sequence is TGTGCCAGCAGTGTGGTAGCGGGGTACAATGAGCAGTTCTTC. Filled out from reference TRBV2 and TRBJ2-1, the complete variable domain reads EPEVTQTPSHQVTQMGQEVILRCVPISNHLYFYWYRQILGQKVEFLVSFYNNEISEKSEIFDDQFSVERPDGSNFTLKIRSTKLEDSAMYFCASSVVAGYNEQFFGPGTRLTVL.

This clone has only one observation. The rearrangement uses TRBV2 and TRBJ2-5; D not certain. Germline loops: CDR1 SNHLY, CDR2 FYNNEI. This CDR3 has 15 residues. V gave up 7 bases and J gave up 2 bases, with 17 bases separating them. The CDR3 protein is CASNAFGVIQETQYF. Written as DNA, the CDR3 is TGTGCCAGCAATGCCTTTGGGGTAATACAAGAGACCCAGTACTTC.

The V and J genes are TRBV21-1 and TRBJ2-5. TRBV21-1 is a pseudogene segment. CDR3 length equals 18 residues. The CDR3 here is CASSKALGQPLPPRGQYF. The CDR3 nucleotides read TGTGCCAGCAGCAAAGCGCTTGGGCAGCCCTTACCCCCGAGGGGCCAGTACTTC.

The chain uses TRBV7-3 and TRBJ2-3; 9 nucleotides align to TRBD1. The CDR3 contains 12 residues. Trimming took 3 bases from V and 9 from J; bases not matched to a gene: 1. Germline V CDR1 and CDR2: SGHTA, FQGTGA. The CDR3 reads CASSFGQGTQYF. The CDR3, as DNA: TGTGCCAGCAGCTTCGGACAGGGGACGCAGTATTTT.

The V gene is TRBV5-1, the J gene TRBJ1-5, with D possibly matching TRBD1 (5 bases). From germline, CDR1 is SGHRS and CDR2 YFSETQ. CDR3 length: 15 amino acids. V gave up 4 bases and J gave up 6 bases, with 17 bases separating them. CDR3 sequence: CASSPLAGPGQPQHF. CDR3 in DNA: TGCGCCAGCAGCCCCTTGGCAGGGCCGGGTCAGCCCCAGCATTTT.

The gene calls are TRBV19 and TRBJ1-2; 7 bases align to TRBD1. Germline V gene lookup returns CDR1 LNHDA and CDR2 SQIVND (reference sequence). The CDR3 spans 14 residues. V gave up 3 bases and J gave up 4 bases; unmatched junction bases: 5. The DNA of the CDR3 is TGTGCCAGTAGTATTAGGGGGCCGAGCTATGGCTACACCTTC. Translating gives CASSIRGPSYGYTF. Full variable domain (remainder filled in from reference TRBV19 and TRBJ1-2): DGGITQSPKYLFRKEGQNVTLSCEQNLNHDAMYWYRQDPGQGLRLIYYSQIVNDFQKGDIAEGYSVSREKKESFPLTVTSAQKNPTAFYLCASSIRGPSYGYTFGSGTRLTVV.

The chain carries TRBV6-5 and TRBJ1-2; D is possibly TRBD1 (5 bases). This CDR3 is 15 amino acids long. The V gene lost 4 bases and the J gene lost 7 bases, with 19 bases spanning the gap. CDR1 and CDR2 (germline): MNHEY, SVGAGI. CDR3 in amino acids: CASSSPRASVSGYTF. CDR3 DNA sequence: TGTGCCAGCAGTTCCCCCAGGGCCTCTGTCTCTGGCTACACCTTC.

The chain recombines TRBV28 with TRBJ1-4; D is unclear. Germline CDR1 is MDHEN and CDR2 is SYDVKM. The CDR3 consists of 12 residues. V lost 6 bases to trimming and J lost 0 bases, with 2 bases between them. The CDR3 DNA reads TGTGCCAGCAGGACAACTAATGAAAAACTGTTTTTT. Protein: CASRTTNEKLFF.

The chain carries TRBV6-6 and TRBJ2-7, with D unclear. The CDR3 totals 13 residues. V was trimmed by 0 bases and J by 6 bases, leaving 9 bases between them. CDR1 is MNHNY and CDR2 is SVGAGI in the germline V gene (reference sequence). The CDR3 region has the DNA TGTGCCAGCAGTTACTCGAGGTGGGTCGAGCAGTACTTC. Translation gives CASSYSRWVEQYF.

In regard to this clone: Other nucleotide sequences from this sample produce the same CDR3. The gene calls are TRBV7-9 and TRBJ1-5; no definite D call. Germline lookup yields CDR1 SEHNR and CDR2 FQNEAQ (reference sequence). Deletions cut 1 base from V and 4 bases from J, with 14 bases between. The CDR3 contains 16 residues. The CDR3 DNA is TGTGCCAGCAGCTTAGGGGCCGGAACATTTAATCAGCCCCAGCATTTT. It yields the protein CASSLGAGTFNQPQHF.